This TCR beta chain was obtained from a study of cytomegalovirus exposure and HLA in healthy donors. Trimming cost V 3 bases and J 4 bases; bases outside gene matches: 1. Germline V gene lookup returns CDR1 SGHNT and CDR2 YYREEE (reference sequence). The length of the CDR3 is 12 residues. Separate from the approximately 670-subject first cohort was the approximately 130-subject validation cohort, to which the donors belonged. Here immunoSEQ multiplex PCR was the method, and the copy in TCRdb shows in-frame clones only, minus some. The data show roughly 45,000 clones, 90% to 95% seen once. The sequence derives from a man younger than 35 in good health and CMV-seronegative. What was sequenced was PBMCs. This chain connects TRBV5-4 to TRBJ2-7; 7 nucleotides line up with TRBD2. CDR3 sequence reads: CASSWGGYEQYF. CDR3 DNA sequence: TGTGCCAGCAGCTGGGGAGGGTACGAGCAGTACTTC.